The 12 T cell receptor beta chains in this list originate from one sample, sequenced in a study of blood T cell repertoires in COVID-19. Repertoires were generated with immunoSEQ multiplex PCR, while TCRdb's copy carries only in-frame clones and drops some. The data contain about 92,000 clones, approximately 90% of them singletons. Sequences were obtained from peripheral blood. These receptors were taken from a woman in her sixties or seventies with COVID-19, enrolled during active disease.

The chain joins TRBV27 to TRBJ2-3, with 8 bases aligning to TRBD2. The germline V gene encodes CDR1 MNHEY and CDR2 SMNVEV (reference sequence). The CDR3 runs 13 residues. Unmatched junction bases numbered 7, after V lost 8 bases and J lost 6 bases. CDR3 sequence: CASRAGGSDTQYF. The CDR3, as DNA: TGTGCCAGCCGGGCGGGGGGATCGGATACGCAGTATTTT.

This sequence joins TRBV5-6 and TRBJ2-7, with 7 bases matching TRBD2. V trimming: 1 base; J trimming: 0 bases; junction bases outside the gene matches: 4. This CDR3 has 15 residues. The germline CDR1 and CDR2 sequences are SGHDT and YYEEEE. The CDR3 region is CASSLFGLGSYEQYF. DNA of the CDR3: TGTGCCAGCAGCTTGTTCGGACTAGGCTCCTACGAGCAGTACTTC.

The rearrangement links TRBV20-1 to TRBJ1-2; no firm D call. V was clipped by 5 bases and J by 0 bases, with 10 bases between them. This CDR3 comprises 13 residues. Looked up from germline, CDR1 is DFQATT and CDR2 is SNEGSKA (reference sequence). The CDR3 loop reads CSAGGRANYGYTF. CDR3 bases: TGCAGTGCTGGTGGACGGGCTAACTATGGCTACACCTTC.

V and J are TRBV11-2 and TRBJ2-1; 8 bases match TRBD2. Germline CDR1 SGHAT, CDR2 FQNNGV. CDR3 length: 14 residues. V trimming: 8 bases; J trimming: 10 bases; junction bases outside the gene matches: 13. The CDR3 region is CASFLASGSGEQFF. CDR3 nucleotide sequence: TGTGCCAGCTTTCTTGCTAGCGGGTCTGGGGAGCAGTTCTTC.

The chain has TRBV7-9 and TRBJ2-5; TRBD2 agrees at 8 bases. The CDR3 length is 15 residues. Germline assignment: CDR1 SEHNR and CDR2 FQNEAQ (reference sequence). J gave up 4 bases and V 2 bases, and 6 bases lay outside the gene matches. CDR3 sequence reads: CASSLSFGGAETQYF. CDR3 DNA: TGTGCCAGCAGCTTAAGCTTCGGGGGGGCAGAGACCCAGTACTTC.

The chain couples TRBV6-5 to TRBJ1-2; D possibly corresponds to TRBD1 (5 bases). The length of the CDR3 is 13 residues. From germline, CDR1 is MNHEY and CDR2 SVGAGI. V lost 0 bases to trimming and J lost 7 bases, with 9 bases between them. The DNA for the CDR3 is TGTGCCAGCAGTTACTCAGGGGAGGCTGGCTACACCTTC. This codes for CASSYSGEAGYTF.

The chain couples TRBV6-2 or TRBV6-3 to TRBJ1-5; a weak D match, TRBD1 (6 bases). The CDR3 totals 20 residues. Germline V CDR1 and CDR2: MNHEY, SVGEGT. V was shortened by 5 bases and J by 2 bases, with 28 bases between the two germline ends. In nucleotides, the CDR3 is TGTGCCAGCAGTCCAAAAAAACAGGGATCCTATTTTGATGGCAATCAGCCCCAGCATTTT. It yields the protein CASSPKKQGSYFDGNQPQHF.

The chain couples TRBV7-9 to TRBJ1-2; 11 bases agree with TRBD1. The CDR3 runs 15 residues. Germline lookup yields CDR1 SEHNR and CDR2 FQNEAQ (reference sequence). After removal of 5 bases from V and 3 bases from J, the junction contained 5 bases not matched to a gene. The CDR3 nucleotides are TGTGCCAGCAGCACTTTGGGACAGGGGGACTATGGCTACACCTTC. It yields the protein CASSTLGQGDYGYTF.

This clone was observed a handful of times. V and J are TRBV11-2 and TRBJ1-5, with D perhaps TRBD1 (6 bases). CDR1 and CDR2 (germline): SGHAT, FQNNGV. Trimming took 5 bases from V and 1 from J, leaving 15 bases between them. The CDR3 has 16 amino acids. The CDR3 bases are TGTGCCAGCAGCCACAGCACAGGGTCCAGCAATCAGCCCCAGCATTTT. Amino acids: CASSHSTGSSNQPQHF.

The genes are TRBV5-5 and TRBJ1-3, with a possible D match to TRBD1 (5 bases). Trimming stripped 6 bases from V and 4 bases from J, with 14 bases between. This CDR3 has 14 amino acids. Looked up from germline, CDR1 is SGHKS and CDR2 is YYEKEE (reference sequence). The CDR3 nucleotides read TGTGCCAGCACCCCTTGGGGGGAAGGAAACACCATATATTTT. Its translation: CASTPWGEGNTIYF.

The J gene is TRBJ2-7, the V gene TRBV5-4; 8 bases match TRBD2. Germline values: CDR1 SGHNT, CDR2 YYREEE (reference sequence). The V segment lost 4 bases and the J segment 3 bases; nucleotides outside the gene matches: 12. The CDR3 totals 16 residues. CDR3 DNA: TGTGCCAGCAGCCTGCCCCCGGCGGGGGGCGTCTACGAGCAGTACTTC. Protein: CASSLPPAGGVYEQYF.

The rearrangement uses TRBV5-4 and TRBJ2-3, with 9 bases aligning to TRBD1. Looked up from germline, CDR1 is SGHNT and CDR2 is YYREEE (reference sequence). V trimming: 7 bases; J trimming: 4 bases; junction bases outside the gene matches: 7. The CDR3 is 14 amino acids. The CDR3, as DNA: TGTGCCAGCGGTACCGGGACAGGGCCAGATACGCAGTATTTT. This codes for CASGTGTGPDTQYF.